This paragraph covers one T cell receptor beta chain sequence. Its antigen has not been determined. The input lacks base qualities; no much larger clone sits a single base away. This sample is part of a study of blood T cell repertoires in COVID-19 (dated by TCRdb to 2020 to 2022). Background on the whole study: Samples from collaborators originated in the United States, Italy and Spain and spanned both the acute and convalescent phases of COVID-19. The material from the prospective study consisted of cDNA or gDNA derived from T cells, B-cell-depleted T cells, or PBMCs. Deeply sampled blood TCRbeta repertoires from subjects exposed to, actively infected with, or recovered from COVID-19 were included in the dataset. The repertoires were released in a freely available public database intended as a resource for research on the immune response to SARS-CoV-2. The samples were drawn from the first 160 participants of the ongoing ImmuneRACE study and from about 1,200 subjects provided by 6 global collaborators. A de-identified subject ID, COVID-19 status, age in years and sex were almost always included in the sample metadata. HLA class I and class II types, where available, came from metadata supplied by the sample provider rather than from assay-based typing.

Each collaborating institution followed its own protocols to collect whole blood in K2EDTA tubes. For TCRbeta analysis, collaborator samples were shipped as frozen whole blood, as isolated PBMCs, or as DNA extracted from either sample type. The paper as a whole reports these results and caveats: The amount of clinical and demographic metadata varied by source and participant and was provided uncurated.

CDR1 and CDR2 are drawn from the germline V gene (reference sequence): MNHEY, SMNVEV. The CDR3 runs 13 residues from the cysteine to the phenylalanine. The only DNA kept is the CDR3, 39 bases in frame from the first base. The germline V and J ends show losses of 5 bases and 4 bases respectively, and no gene match explains 4 bases of the junction. TCRbeta CDR3 regions were amplified from genomic DNA by means of the immunoSEQ Assay, a bias-controlled multiplex PCR. From the authors' description of their analysis: Nucleated cell counts per sample were estimated from amplification of reference gene primers within the assay. To quantify the absolute abundance of each unique TCRbeta CDR3 rearrangement, sequence reads were collapsed and filtered. For each sample, productive Simpson clonality was calculated as the square root of Simpson's diversity index over productive rearrangements. As stored in TCRdb, this immuneACCESS dataset retains in-frame rearrangements with V and J assigned. A fraction of the clones does not appear; measured against another copy, unresolved V genes explain less than half of the discrepancy, and the remainder lacks a known reason. The D gene and trimming were derived from the DNA, and the V and J assignments and clone size from that table. A total of over 300,000 clones appear in this sample, roughly 83% of them only once. The ten top clones hold 1.5% to 2% of the sample.

This clonotype was sampled from a woman aged 45-65 years with acute or convalescent COVID-19. The chain employs TRBV27 and TRBJ1-2; 7 bases in the middle match TRBD1. Sequencing was done on a sample of peripheral blood. The nucleotides read TGTGCCAGCAGTCGGGACAGTATCTATGGCTACACCTTC. The resulting protein is CASSRDSIYGYTF.